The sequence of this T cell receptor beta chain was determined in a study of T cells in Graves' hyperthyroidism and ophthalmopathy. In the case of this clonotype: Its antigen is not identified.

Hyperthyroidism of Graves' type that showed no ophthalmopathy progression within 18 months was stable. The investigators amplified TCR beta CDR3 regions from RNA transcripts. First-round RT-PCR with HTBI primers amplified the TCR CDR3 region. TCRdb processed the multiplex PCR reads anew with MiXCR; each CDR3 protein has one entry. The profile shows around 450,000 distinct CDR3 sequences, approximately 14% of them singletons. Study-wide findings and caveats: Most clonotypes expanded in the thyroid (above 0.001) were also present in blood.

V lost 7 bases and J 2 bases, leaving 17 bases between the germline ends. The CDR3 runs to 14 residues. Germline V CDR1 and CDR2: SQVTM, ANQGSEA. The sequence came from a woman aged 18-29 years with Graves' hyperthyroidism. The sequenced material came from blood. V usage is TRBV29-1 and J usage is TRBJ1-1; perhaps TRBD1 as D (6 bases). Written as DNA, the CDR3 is TGCAGCGCAACTAGGACAGTCCGTAACACTGAAGCTTTCTTT. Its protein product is CSATRTVRNTEAFF.